The T cell receptor beta chain under discussion was sequenced for a study of Graves' ophthalmopathy and Graves' hyperthyroidism (dated by TCRdb to the late 2010s). Looking at the study overall: Hyperthyroidism was considered stable if no progression to ophthalmopathy occurred within 18 months of follow-up. The study used signatures of the TCR beta repertoire to tell Graves' ophthalmopathy apart from Graves' hyperthyroidism and to predict which patients would progress to ophthalmopathy. In total, 135 blood samples were TCR-sequenced: approximately 42 ophthalmopathy, roughly 80 hyperthyroidism and about 17 hyperthyroidism-to-ophthalmopathy patients. To explore V-J signatures that distinguish ophthalmopathy from hyperthyroidism, a discovery set of 100 patients was enrolled, made up of more than 40 with ophthalmopathy and roughly 55 with stable hyperthyroidism. For independent validation, a separate cohort was made up of 18 hyperthyroidism patients plus 17 patients who later progressed from hyperthyroidism to ophthalmopathy. T-cell repertoires of thyroid tissue and blood were compared in several hyperthyroidism patients. After sampling, hyperthyroidism patients received methimazole starting at 30 mg daily, and ophthalmopathy patients received high-dose intravenous methylprednisolone.

From a lookup of the germline V gene, CDR1 and CDR2 are KGHSH and LQKENI. The CDR3, from cysteine to phenylalanine, totals 15 residues. Only the CDR3 DNA stays, 45 bases, in frame from base 1. V is pared back by 6 bases and J by 3 bases, with 12 bases lying between the germline termini. Notes on this clonotype: It lacks a known antigen. The input lacks base qualities; no much larger clone sits a single base away.

For repertoire sequencing, the TCR beta CDR3 regions were amplified from RNA transcripts. The first round of RT-PCR was done with HTBI primers and the Qiagen OneStep RT-PCR kit, and was followed by a second round of multiplex PCR, then size selection and purification. Sequencing of the libraries was carried out on an Illumina HiSeq2000 in paired-end mode with 100 bp reads. The study's processing was this. SOAPnuke was used for read processing, and reads with adapters, uncalled bases, a mean Phred below 15, or no exact constant-primer or identifier match were discarded. High-quality paired reads were merged with COPE v1.2.5. Clonotypes were defined as unique nucleotide sequences and were aligned to IMGT TRB V, D and J references using MiTCR v1.1. The analysis was limited to V-J combinations with a frequency above 0.0001, which together covered roughly 99% of repertoires. A TCR clonal expansion and chaos score per V-J combination was defined as the ratio of F50 clonal expansion to chaos observed in the TCRdist matrix. Welch's t-statistics and random forest were used to reduce the features to some 13 V-J combinations, which were then used as input to a naive Bayes classifier. The similarity between thyroid and blood repertoires was quantified using the Morisita-Horn index. TCRdb handled the public reads itself, with Q25 trimming in fastp and clone calling in MiXCR, and kept productive beta chains. Each record represents a unique CDR3 protein, reported with the most common genes and DNA among its rows. TCRdb, not the original authors, processed these V and J calls. The sample table lists more than 1,000,000 distinct CDR3 sequences, around a third of them with a count of one. The ten largest account for over 8.5% of the sample.

The hyperthyroidism patients were 18 to 65 years old and newly diagnosed, with a disease duration of less than 2 months. Patients with other autoimmune diseases, uncontrolled infections, pregnancy or lactation were excluded from the study. Clinical symptoms, serum thyroxine, TRAb, thyroid ultrasound and orbital computed tomography were used for diagnosis. Total RNA was extracted with Trizol reagent and quality-checked on an Agilent 2100 Bioanalyzer. The study at large found these results: Among expanded thyroid clonotypes with frequency above 0.001, most also showed up in blood, which suggests that blood repertoires may reflect the thyroid immune response. No statistical method was used to set the sample size in advance, and the investigators knew which group each participant was assigned to. In validation, the model predicted ophthalmopathy progression with more than 55% sensitivity and around 72% specificity; some 13 predicted patients were CT-confirmed with GO in a median of approximately six months. Ophthalmopathy was separated from stable hyperthyroidism by the 13-signature model with more than 85% sensitivity and 81% to 84% specificity in cross-validation and with 80%/75% in the test set.

The receptor's source is an adult man with Graves' hyperthyroidism. The V gene is TRBV18 and the J gene is TRBJ2-6; a weak D assignment points to TRBD1 (5 bases agree). The sequenced sample was peripheral blood or thyroid tissue (not recorded which). In nucleotide form, the sequence is TGTGCCAGCTCGGCGGACACGGTTGGGGCCAACGTCCTGACTTTC. Translated, this gives CASSADTVGANVLTF.